This TCR beta chain was identified during a study of lymphopenia after photon versus proton radiotherapy. This CDR3 contains 13 residues. Germline CDR1 reads SQVTM; CDR2 reads ANQGSEA. The V gene lost 6 bases and the J gene lost 6 bases, with 18 bases spanning the gap. Clones were sequenced by immunoSEQ multiplex PCR, and TCRdb holds only the in-frame ones, with some missing. The sample holds around 18,000 clones, 80% to 90% seen once. The source material was peripheral blood, sampled from a patient treated with proton-based radiotherapy. The J gene is TRBJ2-7, the V gene TRBV29-1; D possibly corresponds to TRBD1 (6 bases). The sequence was obtained from a man aged 65 to 79 with pancreatic cancer. The CDR3 coding sequence is TGCAGCGTCGATCCGACAGGCAAACTCGAGCAGTACTTC. This translates into CSVDPTGKLEQYF.